The rows below give T cell receptor beta chains drawn from one sample of a study of blood T cell repertoires in COVID-19. Measured with immunoSEQ multiplex PCR; TCRdb has only the in-frame clones, and not every one. The repertoire consists of some 300,000 clones, with approximately 86% occurring once and the leading ten covering less than 4.5%. The sequenced sample consisted of peripheral blood. The receptors shown here come from a woman aged 45 to 65 with active or convalescent COVID-19. CDR3s include the opening cysteine and the closing phenylalanine or tryptophan. Fields, in order: J gene, D gene, V gene, clone size, CDR3 length, CDR3 DNA, CDR3 protein. D genes are given only for firm matches. A row's size may be missing; if present it is once, few, many or a size class.

>TRBJ2-7|NA|TRBV5-6|NA|13
TGTGCCAGCAGCCCCGCGGGACAGCCCTTACGGTACTTC
CASSPAGQPLRYF
>TRBJ2-2|TRBD1|TRBV2|once|15
TGTGCCAGCAGGGCCGGGACAGGGTTCACCGGGGAGCTGTTTTTT
CASRAGTGFTGELFF
>TRBJ1-1|NA|TRBV19|NA|14
TGTGCCAGTAGCGACGGACAGTTGAGAACTGAAGCTTTCTTT
CASSDGQLRTEAFF
>TRBJ2-7|NA|TRBV2|NA|12
TGTGCCAGCAGTGAAGAACAGGGACGCACGTACTTC
CASSEEQGRTYF
>TRBJ2-5|TRBD1|TRBV10-3|NA|13
TGTGCCATCAGAAGGGGGCTCGGGGAGACCCAGTACTTC
CAIRRGLGETQYF
>TRBJ2-3|TRBD2|TRBV7-2|NA|15
TGTGCCAGCAGAAAAGCTAGCGGGAGGACAGATACGCAGTATTTT
CASRKASGRTDTQYF
>TRBJ2-2|NA|TRBV6-2/TRBV6-3|once|15
TGTGCCAGCAGTTACGCGGGCCGTTTCACCGGGGAGCTGTTTTTT
CASSYAGRFTGELFF
>TRBJ2-5|TRBD1|TRBV7-9|NA|16
TGTGCCAGCAGCTCCTTCCCGACAGGGGGCGGTGAGACCCAGTACTTC
CASSSFPTGGGETQYF
>TRBJ2-2|NA|TRBV7-3|NA|12
TGTGCCAGCAGCCGGGGAGGCGGGGAGCTGTTTTTT
CASSRGGGELFF
>TRBJ2-1|NA|TRBV4-1|once|17
TGCGCCAGCAGCCAAGGACGGGGAAAGAGCTCCTACAATGAGCAGTTCTTC
CASSQGRGKSSYNEQFF
>TRBJ2-7|TRBD2|TRBV14|NA|16
TGTGCCAGCAGCCATCGGGGGGGGACTAGCGGGAACGAGCAGTACTTC
CASSHRGGTSGNEQYF
>TRBJ1-5|NA|TRBV3-1/TRBV3-2|few|14
TGTGCCAGCAGCCTTCAGGGGTCCAATCAGCCCCAGCATTTT
CASSLQGSNQPQHF
>TRBJ2-5|NA|TRBV28|NA|15
TGTGCCAGCAGTTTCGTCCAGGGTAACCAAGAGACCCAGTACTTC
CASSFVQGNQETQYF
>TRBJ1-2|NA|TRBV5-4|once|13
TGTGCCAGCAGCCCCGACAGATCATATGGCTACACCTTC
CASSPDRSYGYTF
>TRBJ2-1|NA|TRBV5-1|NA|16
TGCGCCAGCACCAGTGGGCGCATGAGCTCCTACAATGAGCAGTTCTTC
CASTSGRMSSYNEQFF
>TRBJ1-1|NA|TRBV29-1|NA|13
TGCAGCGTTGAAAAGGGGCGGAACACTGAAGCTTTCTTT
CSVEKGRNTEAFF
>TRBJ1-1|NA|TRBV12-3/TRBV12-4|NA|13
TGTGCCAGCAGGGAGGGCCGGTACACTGAAGCTTTCTTT
CASREGRYTEAFF
>TRBJ2-3|NA|TRBV11-3|NA|14
TGTGCCAGCAGCTTGACTAGAAGCACAGATACGCAGTATTTT
CASSLTRSTDTQYF
>TRBJ1-2|NA|TRBV3-1/TRBV3-2|NA|14
TGTGCCAGCAGCCGTCCGGGCGGGACTTATGGCTACACCTTC
CASSRPGGTYGYTF
>TRBJ2-1|TRBD2|TRBV11-2|NA|17
TGTGCCAGCAGCGAGACGGGACTAGCGGGAGCAATCGATGAGCAGTTCTTC
CASSETGLAGAIDEQFF
>TRBJ1-3|NA|TRBV6-6|NA|16
TGTGCCAGCAGTTACTCCACGGGGGATTCAGGAAACACCATATATTTT
CASSYSTGDSGNTIYF
>TRBJ1-2|TRBD1|TRBV30|once|15
TGTGCCTGGAGTGTAGTGCCGGGACAGTTCTATGGCTACACCTTC
CAWSVVPGQFYGYTF
>TRBJ1-5|NA|TRBV2|NA|17
TGTGCCAGCAGTGAAAATCAGGGTACCCCCTTCGGTCAGCCCCAGCATTTT
CASSENQGTPFGQPQHF
>TRBJ2-6|NA|TRBV4-1|NA|15
TGCGCCAGCAGCCCACAGGTGCTGGGGGCCAACGTCCTGACTTTC
CASSPQVLGANVLTF
>TRBJ2-7|TRBD1|TRBV15|NA|14
TGTGCCACCAGCAGAGAAGACAGGGGCTACGAGCAGTACTTC
CATSREDRGYEQYF
>TRBJ1-6|TRBD1|TRBV5-6|NA|15
TGTGCCAGCAGCTTCGGACAGGGGCTAAGCTCACCCCTCCACTTT
CASSFGQGLSSPLHF
>TRBJ1-1|NA|TRBV7-3|NA|13
TGTGCCAGCAGCTCCGGAGTGAACACTGAAGCTTTCTTT
CASSSGVNTEAFF
>TRBJ2-1|NA|TRBV12-5|NA|13
TGTGCTAGTGGTTTTAGGGCGGGCAATGAGCAGTTCTTC
CASGFRAGNEQFF
>TRBJ1-6|NA|TRBV27|NA|16
TGTGCCAGCAGTTCCACCCCCTTCCAGGGCCTTTCACCCCTCCACTTT
CASSSTPFQGLSPLHF
>TRBJ2-7|TRBD1|TRBV25-1|NA|16
TGTGCCAGCAGTGACCCCGGGACAGGGGGAACGTACGAGCAGTACTTC
CASSDPGTGGTYEQYF
>TRBJ2-1|TRBD2|TRBV3-1/TRBV3-2|NA|17
TGTGCCAGCAGCCAACTAGCGGGAGGGCCGACGTACAATGAGCAGTTCTTC
CASSQLAGGPTYNEQFF
>TRBJ1-5|NA|TRBV28|few|17
TGTGCCAGCAGTTTGGTTCGGTTCAGTGGGCAGGTTCAGCCCCAGCATTTT
CASSLVRFSGQVQPQHF
>TRBJ2-2|TRBD1|TRBV5-4|NA|14
TGTGCCAGCGGAGGACAGGGGGTATCCGGGGAGCTGTTTTTT
CASGGQGVSGELFF
>TRBJ1-2|TRBD1|TRBV18|few|16
TGTGCCAGCTCACCCACCGGGACAGGGAAATATAAAGGCTACACCTTC
CASSPTGTGKYKGYTF
>TRBJ2-5|TRBD1|TRBV24-1|NA|14
TGTGCCACCAGTGATGTACAGGGGAAAGAGACCCAGTACTTC
CATSDVQGKETQYF
>TRBJ1-5|NA|TRBV28|NA|13
TGTGCCAGCAGTGGACAGCTAGATCAGCCCCAGCATTTT
CASSGQLDQPQHF
>TRBJ2-7|NA|TRBV11-2|NA|15
TGTGCCAGCAGCTCCTCCCCAAACGGGGGCTACGAGCAGTACTTC
CASSSSPNGGYEQYF
>TRBJ2-4|TRBD2|TRBV28|NA|15
TGTGCCAGCAGTTTTCGGGGGGAAGCCAAAAACATTCAGTACTTC
CASSFRGEAKNIQYF
>TRBJ1-5|TRBD1|TRBV7-9|NA|16
TGTGCCAGCAGCTTAGGTGACAGGGGTCGGGGTCAGCCCCAGCATTTT
CASSLGDRGRGQPQHF
>TRBJ1-3|NA|TRBV28|NA|19
TGTGCCAGCAGCCCGAGGTGGGGTCTACAGGGCCCCCGGGGAAACACCATATATTTT
CASSPRWGLQGPRGNTIYF
>TRBJ1-1|NA|TRBV2|NA|15
TGTGCCAGCAGTGTTCTGTCTGGGGGCGGCACTGAAGCTTTCTTT
CASSVLSGGGTEAFF
>TRBJ2-7|NA|TRBV7-9|NA|13
TGTGCCAGCAGCTTAGGGGCTTGGGACGAGCAGTACTTC
CASSLGAWDEQYF
>TRBJ2-7|TRBD2|TRBV2|once|14
TGTGCCAGCAAAAGACTAGCGGGAGTCTACGAGCAGTACTTC
CASKRLAGVYEQYF
>TRBJ2-7|TRBD1|TRBV10-3|NA|14
TGTGCCATCAGGAGCACAGGGGCCGGATACGAGCAGTACTTC
CAIRSTGAGYEQYF
>TRBJ2-1|TRBD2|TRBV5-1|NA|16
TGCGCCAGCAGCGTCGGGACTAGCGGGGCCGCGGCCTTCACGTTCTTC
CASSVGTSGAAAFTFF
>TRBJ2-6|NA|TRBV7-3|NA|15
TGTGCCAGCAGCTTAACGGCAATTGGGGCCAACGTCCTGACTTTC
CASSLTAIGANVLTF
>TRBJ2-6|TRBD1|TRBV5-5|NA|17
TGTGCCAGCAGCCTTAGACAGGGGGGGCGAGGGGCCAACGTCCTGACTTTC
CASSLRQGGRGANVLTF
>TRBJ1-1|NA|TRBV7-9|NA|13
TGTGCCAGCAGCTCAGTCTTACCCTCGGGGGCTTTCTTT
CASSSVLPSGAFF
>TRBJ1-5|NA|TRBV2|NA|15
TGTGCCAGCAGAAGGACAGACCATAGCAATCAGCCCCAGCATTTT
CASRRTDHSNQPQHF
>TRBJ1-1|TRBD1|TRBV30|NA|12
TGTGCCTGGACGTTTGGGACAGGGGGAGCTTTCTTT
CAWTFGTGGAFF
>TRBJ2-2|NA|TRBV2|NA|14
TGTGCCAGCAATCTGAAGCCCAACACCGGGGAGCTGTTTTTT
CASNLKPNTGELFF
>TRBJ2-7|TRBD2|TRBV6-5|NA|15
TGTGCCAGCAAAGCTAGACTAGCGGACTCCTACGAGCAGTACTTC
CASKARLADSYEQYF
>TRBJ1-1|NA|TRBV24-1|NA|13
TGTGCCACCGCTAGGGGGTCTCGCTTGGAAGCTTTCTTT
CATARGSRLEAFF